The source of this T cell receptor (beta chain) is a study of CD8 T cells in ankylosing spondylitis. General observations from the study: Ankylosing spondylitis blood seemed to carry a telltale TCR beta motif made of roughly 8 highly homologous variants.

Trimming cost V 2 bases and J 1 base, with 13 bases left between them. CDR3 length: 16 amino acids. Germline V gives CDR1 SGHDT, CDR2 YYEEEE. Many counts were recorded for this clonotype. Its specificity is not known. TCRdb reprocessed the 5' RACE reads with MiXCR, giving one entry per CDR3 protein. The data contain tens of thousands of distinct CDR3 sequences, 5.5% to 8% of them singletons. This chain links TRBV5-6 with TRBJ1-3; no reliable D call. The clonotype was recovered from a male donor with ankylosing spondylitis or in good health (not recorded which). The sample comprised blood, either unsorted or a sorted T cell fraction (not recorded which). The CDR3 is CASSFSAAGSGNTIYF. The CDR3 DNA reads TGTGCCAGCAGCTTCTCTGCCGCAGGTTCTGGAAACACCATATATTTT. Full variable domain (remainder filled in from reference TRBV5-6 and TRBJ1-3): DAGVTQSPTHLIKTRGQQVTLRCSPKSGHDTVSWYQQALGQGPQFIFQYYEEEERQRGNFPDRFSGHQFPNYSSELNVNALLLGDSALYLCASSFSAAGSGNTIYFGEGSWLTVV.